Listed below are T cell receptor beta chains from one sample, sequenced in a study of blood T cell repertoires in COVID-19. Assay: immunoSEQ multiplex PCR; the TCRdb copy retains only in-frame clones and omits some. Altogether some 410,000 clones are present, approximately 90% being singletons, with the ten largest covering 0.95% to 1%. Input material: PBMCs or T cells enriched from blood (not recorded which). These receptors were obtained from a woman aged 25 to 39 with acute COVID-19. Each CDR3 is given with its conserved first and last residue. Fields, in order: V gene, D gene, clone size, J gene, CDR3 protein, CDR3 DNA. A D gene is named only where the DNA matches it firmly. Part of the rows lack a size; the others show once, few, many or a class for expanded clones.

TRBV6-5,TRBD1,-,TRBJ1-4,CASSPGDRDNEKLFF,TGTGCCAGCAGTCCCGGGGACAGGGATAATGAAAAACTGTTTTTT
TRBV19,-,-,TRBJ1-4,CASSMERGASDNEKLFF,TGTGCCAGTAGTATGGAACGGGGGGCGAGTGATAATGAAAAACTGTTTTTT
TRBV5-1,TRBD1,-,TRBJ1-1,CASSFTGGGWSNTEAFF,TGCGCCAGCAGCTTTACAGGGGGCGGGTGGTCGAACACTGAAGCTTTCTTT
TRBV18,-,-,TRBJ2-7,CASTLGRNTYEQYF,TGTGCCAGCACCCTGGGGCGGAACACCTACGAGCAGTACTTC
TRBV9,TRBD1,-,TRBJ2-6,CASSQNRQGARFGANVLTF,TGTGCCAGCAGCCAGAATCGACAGGGGGCGCGGTTCGGGGCCAACGTCCTGACTTTC
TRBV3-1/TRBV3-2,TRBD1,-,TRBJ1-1,CASSQDPTGSAFF,TGTGCCAGCAGCCAAGATCCGACAGGGAGCGCTTTCTTT
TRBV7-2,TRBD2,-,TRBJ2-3,CASSLAWTSRSSTDTQYF,TGTGCCAGCAGCTTAGCATGGACTAGCCGTTCTAGCACAGATACGCAGTATTTT
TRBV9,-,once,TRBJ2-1,CASSGGGRSHNEQFF,TGTGCCAGCAGCGGAGGAGGCCGCAGTCACAATGAGCAGTTCTTC
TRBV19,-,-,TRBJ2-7,CASSSNPGSYEQYF,TGTGCCAGTAGTTCTAATCCCGGGAGCTACGAGCAGTACTTC
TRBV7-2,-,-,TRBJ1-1,CASSPWGENTEAFF,TGTGCCAGCAGCCCTTGGGGGGAGAACACTGAAGCTTTCTTT
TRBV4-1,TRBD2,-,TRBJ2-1,CASSQVLVAGAMDEQFF,TGCGCCAGCAGCCAAGTCCTCGTAGCGGGGGCCATGGATGAGCAGTTCTTC
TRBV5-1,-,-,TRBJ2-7,CASSDTRREQYF,TGCGCCAGCAGCGACACCCGTCGGGAGCAGTACTTC
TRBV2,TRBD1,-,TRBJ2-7,CASSVGRGIEQYF,TGTGCCAGCAGTGTTGGCAGGGGGATCGAGCAGTACTTC
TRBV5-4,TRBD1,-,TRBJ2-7,CASSPDRATYEQYF,TGTGCCAGCAGCCCGGACAGGGCCACCTACGAGCAGTACTTC
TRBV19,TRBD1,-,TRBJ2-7,CASSARDSRAYEQYF,TGTGCCAGTAGTGCCCGGGACAGTCGAGCCTACGAGCAGTACTTC
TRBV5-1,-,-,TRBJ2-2,CASSLGSGTGELFF,TGCGCCAGCAGCTTGGGATCAGGGACCGGGGAGCTGTTTTTT
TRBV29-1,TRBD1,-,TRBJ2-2,CSAAPDRASGELFF,TGCAGCGCTGCCCCGGACAGGGCGTCCGGGGAGCTGTTTTTT